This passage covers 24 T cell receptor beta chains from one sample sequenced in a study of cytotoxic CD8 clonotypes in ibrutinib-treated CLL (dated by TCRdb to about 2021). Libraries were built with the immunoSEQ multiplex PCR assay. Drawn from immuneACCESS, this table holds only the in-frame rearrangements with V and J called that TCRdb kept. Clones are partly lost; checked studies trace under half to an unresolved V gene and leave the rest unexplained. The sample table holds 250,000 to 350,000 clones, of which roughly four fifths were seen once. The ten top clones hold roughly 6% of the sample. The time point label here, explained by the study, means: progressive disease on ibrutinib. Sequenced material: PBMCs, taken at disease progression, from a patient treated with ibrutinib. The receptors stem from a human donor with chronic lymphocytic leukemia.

As DNA, the CDR3 is TGTGCCAGCAGCCAAGGACAGGAACGGACAGATACGCAGTATTTT. Translated: CASSQGQERTDTQYF. The J gene is TRBJ2-3, the V gene TRBV5-4, with TRBD1 matching over 7 bases. J lost 3 bases, V lost 4 bases, and 8 bases had no gene match. Germline loops: CDR1 SGHNT, CDR2 YYREEE (reference sequence). This CDR3 has 15 amino acids.

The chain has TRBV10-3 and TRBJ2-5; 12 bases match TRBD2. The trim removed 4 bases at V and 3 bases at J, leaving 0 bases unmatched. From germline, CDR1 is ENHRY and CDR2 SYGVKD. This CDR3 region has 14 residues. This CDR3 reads CAISGLAGEETQYF. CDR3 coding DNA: TGTGCCATCAGTGGACTAGCGGGAGAAGAGACCCAGTACTTC.

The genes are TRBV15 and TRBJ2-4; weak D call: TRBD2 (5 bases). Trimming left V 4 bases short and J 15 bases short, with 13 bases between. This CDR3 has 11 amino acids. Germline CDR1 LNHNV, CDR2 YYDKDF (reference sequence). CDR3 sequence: CATSILREGYF. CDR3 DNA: TGTGCCACCAGCATATTACGAGAGGGGTACTTC.

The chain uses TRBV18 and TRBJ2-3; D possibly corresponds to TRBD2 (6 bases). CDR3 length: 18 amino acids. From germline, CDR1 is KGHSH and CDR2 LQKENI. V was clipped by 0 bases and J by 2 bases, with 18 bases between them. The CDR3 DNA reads TGTGCCAGCTCACCACCGCTCTCCCTAGCGCGTACCACAGATACGCAGTATTTT. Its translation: CASSPPLSLARTTDTQYF.

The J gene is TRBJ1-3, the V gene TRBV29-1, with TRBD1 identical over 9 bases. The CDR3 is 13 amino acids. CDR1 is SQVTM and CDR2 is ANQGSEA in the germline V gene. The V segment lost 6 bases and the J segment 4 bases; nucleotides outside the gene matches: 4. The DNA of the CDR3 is TGCAGCGTCGTACAGGGGGCAGGAAACACCATATATTTT. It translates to CSVVQGAGNTIYF.

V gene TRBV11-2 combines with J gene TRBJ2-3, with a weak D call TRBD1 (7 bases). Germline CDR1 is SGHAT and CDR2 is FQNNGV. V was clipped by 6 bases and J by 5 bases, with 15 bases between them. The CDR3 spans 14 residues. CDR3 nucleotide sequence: TGTGCCAGCAGGCGACAGGGAGGAAGAGATACGCAGTATTTT. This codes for CASRRQGGRDTQYF.

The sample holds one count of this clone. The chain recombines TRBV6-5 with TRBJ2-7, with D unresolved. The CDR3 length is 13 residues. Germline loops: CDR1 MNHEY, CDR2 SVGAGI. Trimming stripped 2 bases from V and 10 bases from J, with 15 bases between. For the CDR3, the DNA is TGTGCCAGCAGTTACCAGTCCGGGTCAGGCCAGTACTTC. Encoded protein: CASSYQSGSGQYF.

The CDR3 nucleotides are TGCGCCAGCAGGGTATACGAGGCAGGGACGTCAGAAGCTTTCTTT. Protein sequence: CASRVYEAGTSEAFF. V and J are TRBV4-1 and TRBJ1-1; perhaps TRBD1 as D (5 bases). This CDR3 has 15 residues. The V end lost 6 bases, the J end lost 8 bases, and 22 bases lay between the germline ends. The germline V gene has CDR1 MGHRA and CDR2 YSYEKL.

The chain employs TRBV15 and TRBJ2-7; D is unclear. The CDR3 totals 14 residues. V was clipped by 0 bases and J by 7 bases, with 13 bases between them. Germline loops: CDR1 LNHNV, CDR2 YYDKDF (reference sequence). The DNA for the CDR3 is TGTGCCACCAGCAGAGACTGGGCCCTAGGGGAGCAGTACTTC. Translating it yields CATSRDWALGEQYF. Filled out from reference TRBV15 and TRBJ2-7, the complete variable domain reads DAMVIQNPRYQVTQFGKPVTLSCSQTLNHNVMYWYQQKSSQAPKLLFHYYDKDFNNEADTPDNFQSRRPNTSFCFLDIRSPGLGDTAMYLCATSRDWALGEQYFGPGTRLTVT.

CDR3: CASSPRASSSYEQYF. The CDR3 DNA reads TGTGCCAGCTCCCCTCGGGCCTCTAGCTCCTACGAGCAGTACTTC. The chain uses TRBV27 and TRBJ2-7; D ambiguous. The CDR3 consists of 15 residues. V lost 8 bases and J lost 0, with 17 bases in between. The germline CDR1 and CDR2 sequences are MNHEY and SMNVEV (reference sequence).

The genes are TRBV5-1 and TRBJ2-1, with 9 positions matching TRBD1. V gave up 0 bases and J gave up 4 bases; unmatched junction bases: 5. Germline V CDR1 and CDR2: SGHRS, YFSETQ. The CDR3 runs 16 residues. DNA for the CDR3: TGCGCCAGCAGCTTGGCTCGGACAGGGGATTACAATGAGCAGTTCTTC. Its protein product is CASSLARTGDYNEQFF.

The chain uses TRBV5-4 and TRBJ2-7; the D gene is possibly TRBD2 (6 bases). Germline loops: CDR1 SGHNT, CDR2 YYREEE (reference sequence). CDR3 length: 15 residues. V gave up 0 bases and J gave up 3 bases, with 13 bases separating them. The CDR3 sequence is CASSLEVDGSYEQYF. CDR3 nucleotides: TGTGCCAGCAGCTTGGAAGTGGACGGGAGCTACGAGCAGTACTTC.

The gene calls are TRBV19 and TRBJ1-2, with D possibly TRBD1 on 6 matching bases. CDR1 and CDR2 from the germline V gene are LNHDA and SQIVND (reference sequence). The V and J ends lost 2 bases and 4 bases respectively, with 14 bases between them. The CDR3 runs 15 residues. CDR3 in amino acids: CASSIRAGVGYGYTF. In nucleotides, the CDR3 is TGTGCCAGTAGTATAAGGGCAGGGGTGGGCTATGGCTACACCTTC.

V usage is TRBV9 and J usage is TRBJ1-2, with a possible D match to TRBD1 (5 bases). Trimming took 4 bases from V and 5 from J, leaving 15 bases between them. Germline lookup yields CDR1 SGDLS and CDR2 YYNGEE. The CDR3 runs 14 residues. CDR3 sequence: CASSTLGGQYGYTF. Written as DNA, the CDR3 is TGTGCCAGCAGCACTCTGGGGGGTCAATATGGCTACACCTTC.

The CDR3: CASSESGRGAAYEQYF. Here the CDR3 DNA reads TGTGCCAGCAGTGAATCCGGGCGGGGGGCCGCCTACGAGCAGTACTTC. J is TRBJ2-7 and V is TRBV25-1, with 8 nucleotides matching TRBD2. V trimming: 1 base; J trimming: 2 bases; junction bases outside the gene matches: 7. Germline CDR1 is MGHDK and CDR2 is SYGVNS. This CDR3 has 16 residues.

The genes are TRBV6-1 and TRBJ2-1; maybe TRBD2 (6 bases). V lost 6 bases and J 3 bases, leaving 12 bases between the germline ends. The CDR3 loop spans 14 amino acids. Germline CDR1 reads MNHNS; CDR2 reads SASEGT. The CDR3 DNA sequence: TGTGCCAGCAGAGGATCCGGGAGCTACAATGAGCAGTTCTTC. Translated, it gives CASRGSGSYNEQFF.

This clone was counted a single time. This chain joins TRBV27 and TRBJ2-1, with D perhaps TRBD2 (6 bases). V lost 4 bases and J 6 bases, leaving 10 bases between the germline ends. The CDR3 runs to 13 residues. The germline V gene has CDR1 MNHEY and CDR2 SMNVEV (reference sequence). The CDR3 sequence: CASSWGLFNEQFF. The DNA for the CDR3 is TGTGCCAGCAGTTGGGGACTTTTCAATGAGCAGTTCTTC.

This chain's CDR3 is CASVGRAGYGYTF. The CDR3 nucleotides are TGTGCCAGCGTCGGGAGGGCGGGCTATGGCTACACCTTC. The chain has TRBV19 and TRBJ1-2; D is unresolved. Germline assignment: CDR1 LNHDA and CDR2 SQIVND (reference sequence). V gave up 9 bases and J gave up 4 bases, with 15 bases separating them. This CDR3 is 13 amino acids long.

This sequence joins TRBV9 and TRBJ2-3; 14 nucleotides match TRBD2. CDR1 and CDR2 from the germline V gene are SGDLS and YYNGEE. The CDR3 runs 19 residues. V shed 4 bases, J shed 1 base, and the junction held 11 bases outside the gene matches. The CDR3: CASSPSARLAGGRTDTQYF. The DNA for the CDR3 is TGTGCCAGCAGCCCTTCGGCTAGACTAGCGGGAGGGCGCACAGATACGCAGTATTTT.

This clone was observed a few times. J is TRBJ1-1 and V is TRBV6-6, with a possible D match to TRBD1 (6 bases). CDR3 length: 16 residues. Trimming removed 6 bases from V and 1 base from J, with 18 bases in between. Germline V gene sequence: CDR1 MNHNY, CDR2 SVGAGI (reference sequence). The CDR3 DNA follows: TGTGCCAGCAGCCGGTACAGGGTAGGTTGGAACACTGAAGCTTTCTTT. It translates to CASSRYRVGWNTEAFF.

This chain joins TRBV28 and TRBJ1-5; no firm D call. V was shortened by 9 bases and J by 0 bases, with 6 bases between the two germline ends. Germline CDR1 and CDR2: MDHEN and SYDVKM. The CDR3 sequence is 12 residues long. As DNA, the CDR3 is TGTGCCAGTCGTTCTAGCAATCAGCCCCAGCATTTT. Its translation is CASRSSNQPQHF.

CDR3: CASSSGLYNEQFF. The CDR3 nucleotides are TGTGCCAGCAGCTCAGGGCTGTACAATGAGCAGTTCTTC. The chain recombines TRBV5-4 with TRBJ2-1; perhaps TRBD1 as D (5 bases). V was shortened by 3 bases and J by 4 bases, with 8 bases between the two germline ends. The CDR3 length is 13 residues. From germline, CDR1 is SGHNT and CDR2 YYREEE (reference sequence).

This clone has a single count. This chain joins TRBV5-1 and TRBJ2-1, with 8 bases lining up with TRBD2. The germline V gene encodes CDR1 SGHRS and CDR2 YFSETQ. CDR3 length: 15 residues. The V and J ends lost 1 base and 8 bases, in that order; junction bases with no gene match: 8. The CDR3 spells CASSLYGGAVHEQFF. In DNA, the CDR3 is TGCGCCAGCAGCTTGTACGGGGGGGCAGTACATGAGCAGTTCTTC.

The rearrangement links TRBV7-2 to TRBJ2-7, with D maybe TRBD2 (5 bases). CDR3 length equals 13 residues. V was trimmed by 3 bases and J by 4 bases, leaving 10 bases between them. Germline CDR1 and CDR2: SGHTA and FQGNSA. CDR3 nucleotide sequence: TGTGCCAGCAGCTTGCTAGCAGAGTACGAGCAGTACTTC. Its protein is CASSLLAEYEQYF.